A single T cell receptor beta chain is shown here with its context. What it recognizes is unknown. The PCR template was genomic DNA. A primer set of 30 forward and 13 reverse primers amplified the CDR3. TCRdb reanalysed the multiplex PCR reads using MiXCR and keeps one entry per CDR3 protein. The sample consists of around 300,000 distinct CDR3 sequences, around 47% of them appearing once. Each participant gave about 9.4 milliliters of peripheral blood. The source of the sample is a study of type 1 and type 2 diabetes patients. Overall study: T cells were magnetically sorted from PBMCs as CD4+ or CD8+ subsets. A total of around 18,000,000 paired-end reads came from the whole study.

Study observations and caveats: Some HECs seen only in T1D might also appear in more T2D or control samples.

Sequenced: peripheral blood mononuclear cells (PBMCs). The TCR sequence derives from a man younger than 30 with type 2 diabetes.

CDR3 in amino acids: CSARGLAGVYEQYF. In DNA, the CDR3 is TGCAGTGCTAGAGGACTAGCGGGAGTTTACGAGCAGTACTTC. The chain combines TRBV20-1 with TRBJ2-7; TRBD2 agrees at 12 bases. After removal of 1 base from V and 4 bases from J, the junction contained 2 bases not matched to a gene. Germline assignment: CDR1 DFQATT and CDR2 SNEGSKA (reference sequence). The CDR3 sequence is 14 residues long.